This T cell receptor beta chain was sequenced for a study of B cell selection in AIRE deficiency. General study results and limits: Roughly a third of healthy-shared Treg TCRbeta sequences appeared in patient Tconv cells. Of a few thousand shared Treg TCRbeta sequences, over 25% were healthy-only, more than 7.5% patient-only. Shared Treg sequences had shorter CDR3s, biased toward rearrangements with few non-templated insertions.

Profiled with immunoSEQ multiplex PCR; TCRdb holds only in-frame clones, not every one. This sample yields about 24,000 clones, of which nearly 98% are seen a single time; more than 0.2% belongs to the top ten. A word on this clone: The antigen is undetermined.

The V and J ends lost 0 bases and 5 bases respectively, with 11 bases between them. The V gene's germline CDR1 is SGHRS and CDR2 YFSETQ. This CDR3 is 14 amino acids long. Sorting defined conventional CD4 T cells as CD4+CD127+. The origin of this receptor is a human donor with AIRE deficiency. V usage is TRBV5-1 and J usage is TRBJ2-5; no firm D call. Sequences were obtained from conventional CD4+ T cells sorted from PBMCs. CDR3 nucleotides: TGCGCCAGCAGCTTGGCCTTTACTCCGGAGACCCAGTACTTC. Encoded protein: CASSLAFTPETQYF.